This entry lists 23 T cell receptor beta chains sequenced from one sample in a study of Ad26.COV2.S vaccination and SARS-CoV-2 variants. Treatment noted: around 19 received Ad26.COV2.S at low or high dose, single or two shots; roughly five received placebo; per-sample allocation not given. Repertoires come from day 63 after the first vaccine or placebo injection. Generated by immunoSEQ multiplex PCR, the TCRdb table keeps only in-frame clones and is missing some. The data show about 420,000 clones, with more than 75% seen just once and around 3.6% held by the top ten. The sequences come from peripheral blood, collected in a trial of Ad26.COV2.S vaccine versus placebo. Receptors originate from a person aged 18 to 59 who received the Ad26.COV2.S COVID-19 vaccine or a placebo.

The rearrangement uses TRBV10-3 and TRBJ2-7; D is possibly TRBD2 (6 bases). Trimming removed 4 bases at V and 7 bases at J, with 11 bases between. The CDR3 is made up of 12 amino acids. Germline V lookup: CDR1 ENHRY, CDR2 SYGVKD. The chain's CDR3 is CAISVGRREQYF. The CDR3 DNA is TGTGCCATCAGTGTAGGGAGGAGGGAGCAGTACTTC.

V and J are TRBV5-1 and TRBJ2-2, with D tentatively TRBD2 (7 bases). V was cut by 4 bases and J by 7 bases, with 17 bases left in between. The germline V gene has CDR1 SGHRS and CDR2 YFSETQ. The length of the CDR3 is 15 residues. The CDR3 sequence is CASSPYGGLSGELFF. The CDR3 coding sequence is TGCGCCAGCAGCCCGTACGGGGGGCTTAGCGGGGAGCTGTTTTTT.

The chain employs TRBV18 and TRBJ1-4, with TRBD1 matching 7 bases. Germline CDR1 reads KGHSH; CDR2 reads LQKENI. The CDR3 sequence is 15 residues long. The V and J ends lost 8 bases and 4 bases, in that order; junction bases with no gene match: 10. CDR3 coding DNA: TGTGCCAGCACATTCGGACAGGCCGTTAATGAAAAACTGTTTTTT. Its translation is CASTFGQAVNEKLFF.

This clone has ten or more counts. The CDR3: CASSSFRDRILTGNTIYF. The DNA of the CDR3 is TGTGCCAGCTCATCGTTCCGGGACAGGATTCTTACTGGAAACACCATATATTTT. The chain is built from TRBV18 and TRBJ1-3; the match to TRBD1 covers 8 bases. Unmatched junction bases numbered 14, after V lost 5 bases and J lost 2 bases. This CDR3 region has 18 residues. From germline, CDR1 is KGHSH and CDR2 LQKENI.

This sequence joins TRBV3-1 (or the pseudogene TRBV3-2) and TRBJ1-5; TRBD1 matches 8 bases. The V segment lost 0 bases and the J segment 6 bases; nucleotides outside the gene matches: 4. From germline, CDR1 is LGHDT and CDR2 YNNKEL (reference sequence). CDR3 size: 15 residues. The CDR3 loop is CASSQDRGRIQPQHF. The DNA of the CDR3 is TGTGCCAGCAGCCAAGACAGGGGGCGCATTCAGCCCCAGCATTTT.

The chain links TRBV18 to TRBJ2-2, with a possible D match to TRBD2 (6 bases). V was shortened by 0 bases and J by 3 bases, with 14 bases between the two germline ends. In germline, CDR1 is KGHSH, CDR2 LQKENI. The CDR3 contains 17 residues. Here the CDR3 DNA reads TGTGCCAGCTCACCACCCGGGGCGGGACTCGACACCGGGGAGCTGTTTTTT. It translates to CASSPPGAGLDTGELFF.

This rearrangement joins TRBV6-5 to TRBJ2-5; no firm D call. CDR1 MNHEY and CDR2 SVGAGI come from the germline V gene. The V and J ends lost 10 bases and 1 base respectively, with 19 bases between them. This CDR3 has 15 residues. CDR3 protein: CAIGLISGPQETQYF. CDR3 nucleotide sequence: TGTGCCATTGGGCTCATTTCCGGGCCCCAAGAGACCCAGTACTTC.

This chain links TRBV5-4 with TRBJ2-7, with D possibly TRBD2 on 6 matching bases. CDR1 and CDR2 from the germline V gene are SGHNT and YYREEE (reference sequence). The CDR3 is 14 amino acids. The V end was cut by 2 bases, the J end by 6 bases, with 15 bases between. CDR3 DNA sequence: TGTGCCAGCAGCTTCGGCGGGGATTTAAGCGAGCAGTACTTC. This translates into CASSFGGDLSEQYF.

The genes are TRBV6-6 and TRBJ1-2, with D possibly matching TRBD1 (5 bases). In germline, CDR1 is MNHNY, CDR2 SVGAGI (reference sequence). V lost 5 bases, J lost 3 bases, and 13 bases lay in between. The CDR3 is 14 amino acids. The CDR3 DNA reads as TGTGCCAGCAGTCTACAGGCCCTTGACTATGGCTACACCTTC. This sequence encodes CASSLQALDYGYTF.

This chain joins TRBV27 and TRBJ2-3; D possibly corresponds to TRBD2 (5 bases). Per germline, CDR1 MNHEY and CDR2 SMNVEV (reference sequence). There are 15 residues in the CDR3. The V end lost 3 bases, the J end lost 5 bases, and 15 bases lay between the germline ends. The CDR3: CASSFRLAQQDTQYF. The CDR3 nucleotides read TGTGCCAGCAGTTTCCGCCTAGCCCAACAAGATACGCAGTATTTT.

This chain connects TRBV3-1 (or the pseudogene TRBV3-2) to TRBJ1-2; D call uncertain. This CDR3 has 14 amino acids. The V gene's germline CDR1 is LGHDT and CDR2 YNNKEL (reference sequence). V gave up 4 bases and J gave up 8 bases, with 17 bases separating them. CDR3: CASSLGRGIGGYTF. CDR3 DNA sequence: TGTGCCAGCAGCCTAGGGAGAGGGATAGGGGGCTACACCTTC.

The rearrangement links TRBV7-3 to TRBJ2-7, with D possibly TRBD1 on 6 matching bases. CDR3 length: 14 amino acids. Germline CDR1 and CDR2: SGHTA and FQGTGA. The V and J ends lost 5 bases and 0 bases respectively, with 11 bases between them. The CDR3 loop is CASSPRQDSYEQYF. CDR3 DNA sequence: TGTGCCAGCAGCCCCCGACAGGACTCCTACGAGCAGTACTTC.

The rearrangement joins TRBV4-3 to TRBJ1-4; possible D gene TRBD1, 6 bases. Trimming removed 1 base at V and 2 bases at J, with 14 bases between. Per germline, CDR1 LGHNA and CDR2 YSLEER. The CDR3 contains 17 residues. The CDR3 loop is CASSQGGQGHTNEKLFF. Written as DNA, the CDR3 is TGCGCCAGCAGCCAAGGTGGGCAGGGGCACACTAATGAAAAACTGTTTTTT.

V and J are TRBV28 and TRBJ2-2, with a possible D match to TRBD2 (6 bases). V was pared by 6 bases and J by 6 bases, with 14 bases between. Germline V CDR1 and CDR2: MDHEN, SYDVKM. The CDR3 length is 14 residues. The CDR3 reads CASSPPGEAGELFF. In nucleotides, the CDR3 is TGTGCCAGCAGCCCCCCGGGGGAGGCCGGGGAGCTGTTTTTT.

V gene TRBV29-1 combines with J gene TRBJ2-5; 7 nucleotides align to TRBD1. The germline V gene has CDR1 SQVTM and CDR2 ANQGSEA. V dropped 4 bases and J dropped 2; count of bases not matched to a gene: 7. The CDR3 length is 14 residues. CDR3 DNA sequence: TGCAGCGTTGGTCGTACAGGGGTGCAAGAGACCCAGTACTTC. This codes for CSVGRTGVQETQYF.

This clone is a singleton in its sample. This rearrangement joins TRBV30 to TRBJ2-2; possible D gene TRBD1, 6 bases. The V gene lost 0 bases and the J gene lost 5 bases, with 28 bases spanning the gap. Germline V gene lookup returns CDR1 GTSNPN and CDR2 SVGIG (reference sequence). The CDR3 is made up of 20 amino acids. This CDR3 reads CAWSVPEPGWGRFGTGELFF. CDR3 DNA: TGTGCCTGGAGTGTACCCGAACCGGGGTGGGGGCGCTTTGGGACCGGGGAGCTGTTTTTT. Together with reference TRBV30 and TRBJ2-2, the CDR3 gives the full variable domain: SQTIHQWPATLVQPVGSPLSLECTVEGTSNPNLYWYRQAAGRGLQLLFYSVGIGQISSEVPQNLSASRPQDRQFILSSKKLLLSDSGFYLCAWSVPEPGWGRFGTGELFFGEGSRLTVL.

DNA of the CDR3: TGTGCCAGCAGCTTGGGACTAGCGGGGCCCGTGAATGAGCAGTTCTTC. Translation: CASSLGLAGPVNEQFF. This chain connects TRBV7-8 to TRBJ2-1, with 13 nucleotides matching TRBD2. J lost 7 bases, V lost 3 bases, and 6 bases had no gene match. Germline loops: CDR1 SGHVS, CDR2 FQNEAQ. This CDR3 region has 16 residues.

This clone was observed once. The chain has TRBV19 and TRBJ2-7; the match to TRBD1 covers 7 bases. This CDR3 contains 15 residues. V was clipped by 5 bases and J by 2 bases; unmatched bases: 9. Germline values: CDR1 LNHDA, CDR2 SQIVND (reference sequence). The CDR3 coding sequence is TGTGCCAGTAGTTCGTGGACAGGAGTTACCTACGAGCAGTACTTC. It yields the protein CASSSWTGVTYEQYF.

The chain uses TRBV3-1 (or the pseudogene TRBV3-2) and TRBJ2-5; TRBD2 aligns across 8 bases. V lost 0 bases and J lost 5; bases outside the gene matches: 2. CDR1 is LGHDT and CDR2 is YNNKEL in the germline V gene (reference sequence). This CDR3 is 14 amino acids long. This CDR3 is CASSQERLAETQYF. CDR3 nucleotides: TGTGCCAGCAGCCAAGAAAGACTAGCGGAGACCCAGTACTTC.

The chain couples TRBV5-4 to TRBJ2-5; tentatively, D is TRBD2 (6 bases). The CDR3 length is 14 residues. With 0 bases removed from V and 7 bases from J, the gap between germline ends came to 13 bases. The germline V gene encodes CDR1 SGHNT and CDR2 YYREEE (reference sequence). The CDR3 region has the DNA TGTGCCAGCAGCTTGGCCTTGGCCGGGGGGACCCAGTACTTC. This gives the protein CASSLALAGGTQYF.

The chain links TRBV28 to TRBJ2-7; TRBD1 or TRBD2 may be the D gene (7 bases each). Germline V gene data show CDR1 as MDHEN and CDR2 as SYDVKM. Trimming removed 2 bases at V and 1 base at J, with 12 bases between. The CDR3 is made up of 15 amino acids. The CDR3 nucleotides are TGTGCCAGCAGTTTACCGCAGGGGGGGTCCTACGAGCAGTACTTC. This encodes CASSLPQGGSYEQYF.

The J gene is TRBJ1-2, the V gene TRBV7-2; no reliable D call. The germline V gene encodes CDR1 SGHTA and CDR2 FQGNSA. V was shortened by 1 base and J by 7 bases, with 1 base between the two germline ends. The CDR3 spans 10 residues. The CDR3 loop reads CASSLGGYTF. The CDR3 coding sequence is TGTGCCAGCAGCTTAGGTGGCTACACCTTC.

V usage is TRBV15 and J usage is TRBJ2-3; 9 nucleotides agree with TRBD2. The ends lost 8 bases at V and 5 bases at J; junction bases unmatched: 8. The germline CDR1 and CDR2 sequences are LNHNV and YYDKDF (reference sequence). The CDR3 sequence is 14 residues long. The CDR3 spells CATGAGGGVDTQYF. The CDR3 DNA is TGTGCCACCGGAGCGGGGGGTGGAGTAGATACGCAGTATTTT.